These 17 T cell receptor beta chains were all obtained from the same sample, sequenced in a study of cytomegalovirus exposure and HLA in healthy donors. PCR involved 60 Vbeta and 13 Jbeta primers. Here immunoSEQ multiplex PCR was the method, and the copy in TCRdb shows in-frame clones only, minus some. The table lists 150,000 to 200,000 clones, 70% to 90% of them singletons, with roughly 9.3% in the top ten. The sequencing sample was made of PBMCs. The source is a man aged 18 to 29 in good health and CMV-seropositive.

The V gene is TRBV7-9, the J gene TRBJ2-7; D might be TRBD1 (7 bases). The CDR3 runs to 14 residues. V was trimmed by 4 bases and J by 5 bases, leaving 15 bases between them. CDR1 is SEHNR, CDR2 FQNEAQ, per germline (reference sequence). The CDR3 region is CASSSDRAGNEQYF. The CDR3 DNA is TGTGCCAGCAGCTCCGACAGGGCGGGGAACGAGCAGTACTTC. The whole variable domain, remainder taken from reference TRBV7-9 and TRBJ2-7, is DTGVSQNPRHKITKRGQNVTFRCDPISEHNRLYWYRQTLGQGPEFLTYFQNEAQLEKSRLLSDRFSAERPKGSFSTLEIQRTEQGDSAMYLCASSSDRAGNEQYFGPGTRLTVT.

The chain employs TRBV6-5 and TRBJ2-5; TRBD2 is a possible D gene (7 bases). Trimming took off 6 bases at V and 5 bases at J, with 16 bases between the two ends. The CDR3 totals 14 residues. The germline V gene has CDR1 MNHEY and CDR2 SVGAGI. CDR3 nucleotides: TGTGCCAGCAGGCCGCCGGGGGGCCGGGAGACCCAGTACTTC. This translates into CASRPPGGRETQYF.

This clone was seen a single time. The genes are TRBV4-3 and TRBJ2-1; 8 positions agree with TRBD2. CDR1 LGHNA and CDR2 YSLEER come from the germline V gene. The CDR3 spans 15 residues. V shed 2 bases and J 3 bases; nucleotides not matched to a gene: 3. This CDR3 reads CASSQMRGDYNEQFF. The CDR3, as DNA: TGCGCCAGCAGCCAAATGCGGGGGGACTACAATGAGCAGTTCTTC.

The chain employs TRBV15 and TRBJ2-3; possibly TRBD1 for D (6 bases). This CDR3 region has 17 residues. Trimming removed 0 bases from V and 10 bases from J, with 23 bases in between. CDR1 and CDR2 from the germline V gene are LNHNV and YYDKDF (reference sequence). The CDR3 DNA follows: TGTGCCACCAGCAGAGAAATCGGACAGTCCTACCCCTCTCCGCAGTATTTT. This translates into CATSREIGQSYPSPQYF.

The chain links TRBV5-8 to TRBJ2-5; 13 bases align to TRBD2. The length of the CDR3 is 18 residues. V was clipped by 4 bases and J by 1 base; unmatched bases: 10. CDR1 SGHTS and CDR2 YDEGEE come from the germline V gene. The CDR3 nucleotides read TGTGCCAGCAGCCCATCCAGGACTAGCGGGAGCTTCCAAGAGACCCAGTACTTC. Its protein is CASSPSRTSGSFQETQYF.

The CDR3 DNA follows: TGCGCCAGCAGCTTGGGCGGGCCCTCGCGGGGGACCTTCTACAATGAGCAGTTCTTC. It encodes CASSLGGPSRGTFYNEQFF. This chain connects TRBV5-1 to TRBJ2-1, with TRBD2 identical over 7 bases. This CDR3 is 19 amino acids long. Germline V gene data show CDR1 as SGHRS and CDR2 as YFSETQ. The trim removed 0 bases at V and 3 bases at J, leaving 15 bases unmatched.

The CDR3 loop reads CASSWRISNYGYTF. The CDR3 region has the DNA TGTGCCAGCAGCTGGAGAATCTCTAACTATGGCTACACCTTC. The chain is built from TRBV13 and TRBJ1-2; no clear D gene. Trimming shortened V by 4 bases and J by 0 bases, and 9 bases separated the two germline ends. The V gene's germline CDR1 is PRHDT and CDR2 FYEKMQ (reference sequence). The CDR3 is 14 residues long. Using reference TRBV13 and TRBJ1-2 for the parts outside the CDR3, the full variable domain is AAGVIQSPRHLIKEKRETATLKCYPIPRHDTVYWYQQGPGQDPQFLISFYEKMQSDKGSIPDRFSAQQFSDYHSELNMSSLELGDSALYFCASSWRISNYGYTFGSGTRLTVV.

The V call is TRBV9, the J call TRBJ1-1; D not certain. The V gene lost 0 bases and the J gene lost 8 bases, with 14 bases spanning the gap. Germline V gives CDR1 SGDLS, CDR2 YYNGEE. The CDR3 has 14 amino acids. The CDR3 nucleotides are TGTGCCAGCAGCGTAGACGCGGCGAAACTGGAAGCTTTCTTT. Amino acids: CASSVDAAKLEAFF.

This chain connects TRBV5-4 to TRBJ2-5; maybe TRBD2 (5 bases). CDR1 and CDR2 from the germline V gene are SGHNT and YYREEE (reference sequence). The CDR3 is 16 residues long. The germline V and J ends were trimmed by 0 bases and 1 base, with 13 bases remaining between them. The chain's CDR3 is CASSLARGMLQETQYF. Here the CDR3 DNA reads TGTGCCAGCAGCTTGGCCAGAGGGATGCTCCAAGAGACCCAGTACTTC.

The rearrangement uses TRBV11-2 and TRBJ1-4; D gene uncertain. There are 15 residues in the CDR3. V gave up 5 bases and J gave up 0 bases, with 10 bases separating them. Germline V gives CDR1 SGHAT, CDR2 FQNNGV. The CDR3 DNA reads as TGTGCCAGCAGCCCCACCGGGGCAACTAATGAAAAACTGTTTTTT. Translating it yields CASSPTGATNEKLFF. The complete variable domain, with remaining parts taken from reference TRBV11-2 and TRBJ1-4, reads EAGVAQSPRYKIIEKRQSVAFWCNPISGHATLYWYQQILGQGPKLLIQFQNNGVVDDSQLPKDRFSAERLKGVDSTLKIQPAKLEDSAVYLCASSPTGATNEKLFFGSGTQLSVL.

V usage is TRBV4-1 and J usage is TRBJ2-7; D may be TRBD1 (6 bases). CDR3 length: 19 residues. From germline, CDR1 is MGHRA and CDR2 YSYEKL. V lost 2 bases, J lost 0 bases, and 23 bases lay in between. This CDR3 reads CASSQWAARRGWSSYEQYF. DNA of the CDR3: TGCGCCAGCAGCCAATGGGCGGCGCGCAGGGGTTGGTCCTCCTACGAGCAGTACTTC.

The chain carries TRBV6-1 and TRBJ1-1, with D perhaps TRBD1 (5 bases). Germline CDR1 reads MNHNS; CDR2 reads SASEGT. V was trimmed by 1 base and J by 5 bases, leaving 11 bases between them. The CDR3 consists of 14 residues. The CDR3 DNA reads TGTGCCAGCAGTGAAGGAAGGGGATGGACTGAAGCTTTCTTT. It translates to CASSEGRGWTEAFF.

The chain recombines TRBV9 with TRBJ1-2, with a possible D match to TRBD1 (5 bases). Germline V gene lookup returns CDR1 SGDLS and CDR2 YYNGEE. CDR3 size: 14 residues. Between the trimmed V and J ends, which lost 6 bases and 4 bases, there was a span of 16 bases. CDR3 coding DNA: TGTGCCAGCACTAAGGGCCAGGGAAGCTATGGCTACACCTTC. Encoded protein: CASTKGQGSYGYTF.

The chain couples TRBV7-2 to TRBJ1-1; D not certain. The length of the CDR3 is 13 residues. The ends were cut back, 6 bases at V and 6 bases at J, with 14 bases in the middle. Germline CDR1 and CDR2: SGHTA and FQGNSA. The DNA of the CDR3 is TGTGCCAGCAGGGAAGGACTGCTGTCTGAAGCTTTCTTT. As protein: CASREGLLSEAFF. The whole variable domain, remainder taken from reference TRBV7-2 and TRBJ1-1, is GAGVSQSPSNKVTEKGKDVELRCDPISGHTALYWYRQSLGQGLEFLIYFQGNSAPDKSGLPSDRFSAERTGGSVSTLTIQRTQQEDSAVYLCASREGLLSEAFFGQGTRLTVV.

This rearrangement joins TRBV10-3 to TRBJ2-1, with 12 bases matching TRBD2. This CDR3 has 19 amino acids. Germline V lookup: CDR1 ENHRY, CDR2 SYGVKD. V was clipped by 6 bases and J by 0 bases; unmatched bases: 12. Written as DNA, the CDR3 is TGTGCCATCAGGACGACTAGCGGGGGCCCCCGGGACTCCTACAATGAGCAGTTCTTC. Translating it yields CAIRTTSGGPRDSYNEQFF.

The chain couples TRBV28 to TRBJ1-3, with TRBD1 matching 9 bases. Germline trimming cut 6 bases from V and 0 bases from J; bases unmatched to any gene: 9. CDR3 length: 17 residues. CDR1 is MDHEN and CDR2 is SYDVKM in the germline V gene. The CDR3 spells CASRETGGLVSGNTIYF. CDR3 DNA sequence: TGTGCCAGCAGGGAGACAGGGGGACTGGTCTCTGGAAACACCATATATTTT.

The chain carries TRBV2 and TRBJ2-7; D gene unclear. The CDR3 totals 11 residues. Looked up from germline, CDR1 is SNHLY and CDR2 is FYNNEI. V was shortened by 0 bases and J by 9 bases, with 6 bases between the two germline ends. The CDR3 region is CASSEAPGQYF. In DNA, the CDR3 is TGTGCCAGCAGTGAAGCCCCAGGGCAGTACTTC.